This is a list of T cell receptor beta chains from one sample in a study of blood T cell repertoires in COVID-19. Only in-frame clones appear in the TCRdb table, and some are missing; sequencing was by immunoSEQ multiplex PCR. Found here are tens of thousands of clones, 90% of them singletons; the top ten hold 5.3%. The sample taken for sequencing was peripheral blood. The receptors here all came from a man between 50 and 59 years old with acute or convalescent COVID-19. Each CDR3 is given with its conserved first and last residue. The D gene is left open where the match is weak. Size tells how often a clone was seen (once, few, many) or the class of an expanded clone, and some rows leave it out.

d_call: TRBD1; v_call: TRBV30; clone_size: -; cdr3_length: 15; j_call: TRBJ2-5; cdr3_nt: TGTGCCTGGAGCGCCGCCAGGGGGATTGGGGAGACCCAGTACTTC; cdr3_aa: CAWSAARGIGETQYF
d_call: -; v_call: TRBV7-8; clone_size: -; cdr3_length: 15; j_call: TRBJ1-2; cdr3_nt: TGTGCCAGCAGCTTAGGGGTAGGGGCAGGCGATGGCTACACCTTC; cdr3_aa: CASSLGVGAGDGYTF
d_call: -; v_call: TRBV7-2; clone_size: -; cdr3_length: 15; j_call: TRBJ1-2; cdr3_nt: TGTGCCAGCAGCCCGGACTTCCAATCCGGGTATGGCTACACCTTC; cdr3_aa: CASSPDFQSGYGYTF
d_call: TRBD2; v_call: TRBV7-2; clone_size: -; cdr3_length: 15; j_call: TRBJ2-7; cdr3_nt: TGTGCCAGCAGCCGTATAGCGGGAGATACCAACGAGCAGTACTTC; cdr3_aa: CASSRIAGDTNEQYF
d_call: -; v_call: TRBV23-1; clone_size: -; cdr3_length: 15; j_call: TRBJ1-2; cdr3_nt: TGCGCCAGCAGTCCAGGGGACGTCGGGTCCTATGGCTACACCTTC; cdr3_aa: CASSPGDVGSYGYTF
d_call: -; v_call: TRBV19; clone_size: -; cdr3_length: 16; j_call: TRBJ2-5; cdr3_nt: TGTGCCAGTAGTATCCTGGAACAGGGTCAAGGAGAGACCCAGTACTTC; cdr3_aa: CASSILEQGQGETQYF
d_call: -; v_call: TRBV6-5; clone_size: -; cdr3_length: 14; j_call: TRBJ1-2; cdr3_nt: TGTGCCAGCAGTCCCTCGACAGCCGGCTATGGCTACACCTTC; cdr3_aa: CASSPSTAGYGYTF
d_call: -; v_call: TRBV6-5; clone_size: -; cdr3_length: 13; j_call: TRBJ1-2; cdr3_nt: TGTGCCAGCAGGACGGCCCAACTATATGGCTACACCTTC; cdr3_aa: CASRTAQLYGYTF
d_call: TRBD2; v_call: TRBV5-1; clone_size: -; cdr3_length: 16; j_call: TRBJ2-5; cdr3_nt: TGCGCCAGCAGCTTGGAAGGGAGGGGACCCCAAGAGACCCAGTACTTC; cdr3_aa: CASSLEGRGPQETQYF
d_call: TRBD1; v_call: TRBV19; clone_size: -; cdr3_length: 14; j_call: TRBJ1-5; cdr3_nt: TGTGCCAGTAGTATACAGGGGGCTAATCAGCCCCAGCATTTT; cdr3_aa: CASSIQGANQPQHF
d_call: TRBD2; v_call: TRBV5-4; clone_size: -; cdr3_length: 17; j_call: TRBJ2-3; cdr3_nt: TGTGCCAGCGCGCCCCGGCGGGCCGTAGCGGGTTCGGATACGCAGTATTTT; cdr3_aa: CASAPRRAVAGSDTQYF
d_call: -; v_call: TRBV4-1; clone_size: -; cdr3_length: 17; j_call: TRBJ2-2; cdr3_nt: TGCGCCAGCAGCCAAGAGGTACTTCCTATGAACACCGGGGAGCTGTTTTTT; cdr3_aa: CASSQEVLPMNTGELFF
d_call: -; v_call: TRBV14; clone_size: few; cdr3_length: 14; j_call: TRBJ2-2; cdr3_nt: TGTGCCAGCAGCCAAGGGCTGAACACCGGGGAGCTGTTTTTT; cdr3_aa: CASSQGLNTGELFF
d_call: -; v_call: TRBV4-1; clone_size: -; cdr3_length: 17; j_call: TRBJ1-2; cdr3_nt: TGCGCCAGCAGCCAAGATTCAGTGGCAGTCTCAATCTATGGCTACACCTTC; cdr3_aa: CASSQDSVAVSIYGYTF
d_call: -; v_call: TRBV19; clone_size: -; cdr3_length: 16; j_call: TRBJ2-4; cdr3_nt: TGTGCCAGTAGTATAGAATTCGGGGGTGCCAAAAACATTCAGTACTTC; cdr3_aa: CASSIEFGGAKNIQYF
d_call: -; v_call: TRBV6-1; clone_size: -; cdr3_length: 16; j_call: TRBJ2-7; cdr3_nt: TGTGCCAGCAGTGGCCTACCAAATCCCATACCGGGCGAGCAGTACTTC; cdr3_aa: CASSGLPNPIPGEQYF
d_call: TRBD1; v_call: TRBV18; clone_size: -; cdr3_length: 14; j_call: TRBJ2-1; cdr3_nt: TGTGCCAGCTCACCCGACAGGGGCCACAATGAGCAGTTCTTC; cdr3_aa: CASSPDRGHNEQFF
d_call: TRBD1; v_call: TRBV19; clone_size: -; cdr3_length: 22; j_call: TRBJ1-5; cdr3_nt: TGTGCCAGTAGTATAGGTCTCCGTGGGCAGATCCTTGGGACAGCCACGCATCAGCCCCAGCATTTT; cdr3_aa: CASSIGLRGQILGTATHQPQHF
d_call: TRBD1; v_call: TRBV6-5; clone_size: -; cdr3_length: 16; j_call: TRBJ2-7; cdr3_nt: TGTGCCAGCAGTTACCTTGGACAGGGGGCGCGTAACGAGCAGTACTTC; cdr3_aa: CASSYLGQGARNEQYF
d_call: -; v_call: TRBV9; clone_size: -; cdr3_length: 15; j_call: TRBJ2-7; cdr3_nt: TGTGCCAGCAGCGCGGGGACACCCTCGGGGGGTGAGCAGTACTTC; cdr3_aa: CASSAGTPSGGEQYF
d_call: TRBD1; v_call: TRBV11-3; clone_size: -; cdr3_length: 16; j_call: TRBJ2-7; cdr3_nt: TGTGCCAGCAGCCGCGACAGGGGGCAATTCTCCTACGAGCAGTACTTC; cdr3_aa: CASSRDRGQFSYEQYF
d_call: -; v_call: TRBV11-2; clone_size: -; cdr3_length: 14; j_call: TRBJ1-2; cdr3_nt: TGTGCCAGCAGCTCTCTGGGGGGGAACTATGGCTACACCTTC; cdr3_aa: CASSSLGGNYGYTF
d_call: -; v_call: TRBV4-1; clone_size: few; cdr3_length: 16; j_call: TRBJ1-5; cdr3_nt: TGCGCCAGCAGCCAAGTCCCGGGGTCGGGGAATCAGCCCCAGCATTTT; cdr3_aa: CASSQVPGSGNQPQHF
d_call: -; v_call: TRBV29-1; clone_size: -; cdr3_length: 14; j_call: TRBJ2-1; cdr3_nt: TGCAGCGTTGAGGGGGACTTCTCCTACAATGAGCAGTTCTTC; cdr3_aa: CSVEGDFSYNEQFF
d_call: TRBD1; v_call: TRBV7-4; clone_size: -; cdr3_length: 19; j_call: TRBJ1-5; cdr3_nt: TGTGCCAGCAGCTTAGTGGGGTTCCACAGGGGTTATAGCAATCAGCCCCAGCATTTT; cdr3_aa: CASSLVGFHRGYSNQPQHF
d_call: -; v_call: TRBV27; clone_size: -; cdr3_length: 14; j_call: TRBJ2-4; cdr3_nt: TGTGCCAGCCGGGCCCGACTAAACAAAAACATTCAGTACTTC; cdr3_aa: CASRARLNKNIQYF
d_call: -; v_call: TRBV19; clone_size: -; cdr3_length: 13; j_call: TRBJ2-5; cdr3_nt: TGTGCCAGTAGTATTGCGGACCAAGAGACCCAGTACTTC; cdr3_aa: CASSIADQETQYF
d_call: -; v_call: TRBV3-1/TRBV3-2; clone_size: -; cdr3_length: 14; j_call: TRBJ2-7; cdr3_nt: TGTGCCAGCAGCCAACGGGTAGGGGCGGTCGAGCAGTACTTC; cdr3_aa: CASSQRVGAVEQYF
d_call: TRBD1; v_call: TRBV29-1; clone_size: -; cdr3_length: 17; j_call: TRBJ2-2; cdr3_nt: TGCAGCGTTGATGAAGAGGACAGGGTTCCCAACACCGGGGAGCTGTTTTTT; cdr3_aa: CSVDEEDRVPNTGELFF
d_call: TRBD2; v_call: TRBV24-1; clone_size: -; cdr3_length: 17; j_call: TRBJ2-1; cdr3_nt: TGTGCCACCAGTGATTCACGGACTAGCGGGAGGATCAGTGAGCAGTTCTTC; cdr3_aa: CATSDSRTSGRISEQFF
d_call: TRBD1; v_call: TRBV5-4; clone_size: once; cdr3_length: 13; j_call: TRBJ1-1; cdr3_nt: TGTGCCAGCAGCGTGGGACAGGGGGCGTGGGCTTTCTTT; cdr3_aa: CASSVGQGAWAFF
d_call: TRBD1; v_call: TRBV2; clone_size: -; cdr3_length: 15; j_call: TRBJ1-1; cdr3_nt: TGTGCCAGCAGTGAAAGGACAGGACCGAACACTGAAGCTTTCTTT; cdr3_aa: CASSERTGPNTEAFF
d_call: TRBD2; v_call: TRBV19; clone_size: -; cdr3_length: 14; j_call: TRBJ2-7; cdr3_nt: TGTGCCAGTAGCCGATTAGCGGGATCCTACGAGCAGTACTTC; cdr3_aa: CASSRLAGSYEQYF
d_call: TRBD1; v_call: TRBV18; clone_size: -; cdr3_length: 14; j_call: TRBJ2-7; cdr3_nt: TGTGCCAGCTCACCAGGCAGGGGGACCTACGAGCAGTACTTC; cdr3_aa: CASSPGRGTYEQYF
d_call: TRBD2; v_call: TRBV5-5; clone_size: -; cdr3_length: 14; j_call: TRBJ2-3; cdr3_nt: TGTGCCAGCAGCTGGGACTATCTCACAGATACGCAGTATTTT; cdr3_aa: CASSWDYLTDTQYF
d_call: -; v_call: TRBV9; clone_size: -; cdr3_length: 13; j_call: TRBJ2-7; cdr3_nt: TGTGCCAGCAGCGTAGTACAGACCGACGAGCAGTACTTC; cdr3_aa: CASSVVQTDEQYF
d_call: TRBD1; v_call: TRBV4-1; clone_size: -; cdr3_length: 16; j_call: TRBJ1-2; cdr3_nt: TGCGCCAGCAGCCAAGAGGGACAGGCGGCTAACTATGGCTACACCTTC; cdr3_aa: CASSQEGQAANYGYTF
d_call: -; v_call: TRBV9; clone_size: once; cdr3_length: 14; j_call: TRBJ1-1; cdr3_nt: TGTGCCAGCAGCCCCTTCAGAGGGGGCACTGAAGCTTTCTTT; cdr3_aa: CASSPFRGGTEAFF
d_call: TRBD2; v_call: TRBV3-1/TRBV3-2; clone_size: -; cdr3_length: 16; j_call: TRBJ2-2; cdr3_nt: TGTGCCAGCAGTCTCCCAGGAAAGCGGGATTCGCGGGAGCTGTTTTTT; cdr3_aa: CASSLPGKRDSRELFF
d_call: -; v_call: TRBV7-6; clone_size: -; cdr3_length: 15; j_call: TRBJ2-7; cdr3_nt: TGTGCCAGCAGCTCAAAGGTCCAGGGGTCTTACGAGCAGTACTTC; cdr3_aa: CASSSKVQGSYEQYF
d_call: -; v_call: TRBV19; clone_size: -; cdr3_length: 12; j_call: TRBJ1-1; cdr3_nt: TGTGCCAGTAGTCTAGGACTGGCTGAAGCTTTCTTT; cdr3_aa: CASSLGLAEAFF
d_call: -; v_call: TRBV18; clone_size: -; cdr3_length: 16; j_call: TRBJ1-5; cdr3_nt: TGTGCCAGCTCACTCACCAGAGGACAGATCAATCAGCCCCAGCATTTT; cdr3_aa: CASSLTRGQINQPQHF
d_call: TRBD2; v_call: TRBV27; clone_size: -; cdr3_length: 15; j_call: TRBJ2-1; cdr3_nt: TGTGCCAGCAGGACCGGGACTAGCGTATTCAATGAGCAGTTCTTC; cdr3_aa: CASRTGTSVFNEQFF
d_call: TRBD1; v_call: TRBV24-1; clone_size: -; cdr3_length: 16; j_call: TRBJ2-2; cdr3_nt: TGTGCCACCACCCCAGGGGGCGGGGAGCGGGCCGGGGAGCTGTTTTTT; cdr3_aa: CATTPGGGERAGELFF
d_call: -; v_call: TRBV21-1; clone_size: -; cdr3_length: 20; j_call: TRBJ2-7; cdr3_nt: TGTGCCAGCAGGATTCGGCTCGGTCAGTCCGTCAGCGGGAGGGGCTACGAGCAGTACTTC; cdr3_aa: CASRIRLGQSVSGRGYEQYF
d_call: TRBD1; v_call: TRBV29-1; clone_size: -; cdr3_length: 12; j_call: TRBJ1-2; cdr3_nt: TGCAGCGTTACGGACAGGAACTATGGCTACACCTTC; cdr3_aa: CSVTDRNYGYTF
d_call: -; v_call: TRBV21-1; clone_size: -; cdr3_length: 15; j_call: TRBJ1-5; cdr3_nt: TGTGCCAGCAACCCTAGGACAGGGGGGAATCAGCCCCAGCATTTT; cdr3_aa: CASNPRTGGNQPQHF
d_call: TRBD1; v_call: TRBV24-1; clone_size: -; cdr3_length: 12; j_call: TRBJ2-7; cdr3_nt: TGTGCCACCAGTCAACAGGGGAACGAGCAGTACTTC; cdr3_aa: CATSQQGNEQYF
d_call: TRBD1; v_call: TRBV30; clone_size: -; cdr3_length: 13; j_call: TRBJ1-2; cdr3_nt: TGTGCCTGGCAGACAGGGGGATTTTATGGCTACACCTTC; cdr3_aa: CAWQTGGFYGYTF
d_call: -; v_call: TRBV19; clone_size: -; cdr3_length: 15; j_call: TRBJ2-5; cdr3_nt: TGTGCCAGTAGCATCTGGAGGGGCGGTGAAGAGACCCAGTACTTC; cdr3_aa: CASSIWRGGEETQYF